This paragraph reports one T cell receptor beta chain. Its antigen remains unidentified. Germline V gene data show CDR1 as GTSNPN and CDR2 as SVGIG (reference sequence). Trimming took 2 bases from V and 4 from J, leaving 19 bases between them. The CDR3 length is 16 residues. The source of the sample is a study of cytomegalovirus exposure and HLA in healthy donors. Study findings and constraints: 87-base-pair reads could not separate some V segments, including TRBV6-2 and TRBV6-3.

PCR employed 60 Vbeta and 13 Jbeta primers. Some clones are missing from TCRdb's copy, which holds only in-frame ones; the method was immunoSEQ multiplex PCR. The table for this sample gives tens of thousands of clones. The source is a man aged 25-45 years in good health and CMV-seropositive. Sequenced sample: PBMCs. This sequence joins TRBV30 and TRBJ2-3, with D perhaps TRBD1 (6 bases). In DNA, the CDR3 is TGTGCCTGGAGTACAGGGAATAGAGGGAGCGCAGATACGCAGTATTTT. This translates into CAWSTGNRGSADTQYF.